This T cell receptor (beta chain) was observed in a study of neoadjuvant nivolumab and ipilimumab in lung cancer. Study-level findings and limits: Only two of four nivolumab-treated tumors gained richness and clonality by surgery. Only a single major-pathologic-response sample was available for clonality analysis. TCR richness and clonality were higher in tumors than adjacent uninvolved lung.

V lost 2 bases, J lost 2 bases, and 3 bases stayed unmatched. Germline V gene sequence: CDR1 LNHNV, CDR2 YYDKDF (reference sequence). CDR3 size: 16 residues. As for this clone: Its specificity is unknown.

The data were produced by immunoSEQ multiplex PCR, yet TCRdb's version contains in-frame clones alone and is incomplete. The table has around 21,000 clones, less than 85% seen once. This chain connects TRBV15 to TRBJ2-3, with 11 bases lining up with TRBD2. Specimen: peripheral blood, collected before neoadjuvant nivolumab, alone or with ipilimumab. This TCR came from an adult with non-small cell lung cancer. The CDR3: CATSRRLAGTTDTQYF. The CDR3 DNA follows: TGTGCCACCAGCAGAAGACTAGCGGGGACCACAGATACGCAGTATTTT.